The subject of this entry is one T cell receptor beta chain. The antigen is not known. Sequencing was performed with immunoSEQ multiplex PCR; in TCRdb, only in-frame clones are kept and a portion is missing. The top ten clones hold 0.14% of a sample with a few million clones, 90% to 95% of them seen once. This CDR3 region has 15 residues. Germline CDR1 is SGDLS and CDR2 is YYNGEE. V dropped 2 bases and J dropped 4 bases, with 15 bases sitting between them. Every donor, a Caucasian adult, lived in Nashville, Tennessee. This specimen belongs to a study of shared clonotypes between healthy human individuals. Study conclusions and caveats: Richness estimates generally favored naive over memory subsets.

What was sequenced was naive CD4+ T cells sorted from blood. Subset of the sample: CD45RA+ positively selected. The gene calls are TRBV9 and TRBJ1-1; no clear D gene. This sequence originates from a man younger than 35 in good health. This chain's CDR3 is CASSVAGIPGTEAFF. As DNA, the CDR3 is TGTGCCAGCAGCGTTGCCGGGATCCCGGGCACTGAAGCTTTCTTT.